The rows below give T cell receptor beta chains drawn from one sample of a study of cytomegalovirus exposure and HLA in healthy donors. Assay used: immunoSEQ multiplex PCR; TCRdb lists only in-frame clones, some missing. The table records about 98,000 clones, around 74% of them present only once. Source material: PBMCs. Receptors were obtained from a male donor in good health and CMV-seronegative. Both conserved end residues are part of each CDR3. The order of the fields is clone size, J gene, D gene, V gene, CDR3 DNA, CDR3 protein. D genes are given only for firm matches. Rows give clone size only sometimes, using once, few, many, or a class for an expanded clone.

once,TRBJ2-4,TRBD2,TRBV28,TGTGCCAGCAGTCCAACTAGCGGGAGTGACATTCAGTACTTC,CASSPTSGSDIQYF
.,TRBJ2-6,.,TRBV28,TGTGCCAGCAATACTGGGGCGGAGGGCCCCTCTGGGGCCAACGTCCTGACTTTC,CASNTGAEGPSGANVLTF
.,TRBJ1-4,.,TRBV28,TGTGCCAGCAGTTCCCCTCTGGGGAGCGGTTCTGAAAAACTGTTTTTT,CASSSPLGSGSEKLFF
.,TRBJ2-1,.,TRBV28,TGTGCCAGCAGTTCCCAATGGGGGGGGGCCAGGGGCAGTTCCTACAATGAGCAGTTCTTC,CASSSQWGGARGSSYNEQFF
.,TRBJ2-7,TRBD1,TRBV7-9,TGTGCCAGCAGCTTAGAGGGGACAGGGGGAAACGAGCAGTACTTC,CASSLEGTGGNEQYF
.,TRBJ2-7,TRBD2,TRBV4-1,TGCGCCAGCAGCAGGAGCGGGGCTTCCTGGGAGCAGTACTTC,CASSRSGASWEQYF
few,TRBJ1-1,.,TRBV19,TGTGCCAGTAGTGGGGGCGCAGGCCTCATGAACACTGAAGCTTTCTTT,CASSGGAGLMNTEAFF
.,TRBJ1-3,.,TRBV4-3,TGCGCCAGCAGCCAAGATCCCCTCCTTCCCGGAGGAGGAAACACCATATATTTT,CASSQDPLLPGGGNTIYF
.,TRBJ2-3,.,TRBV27,TGTGCCAGCATTGGTAGTCTGGGGGCGCATGATACGCAGTATTTT,CASIGSLGAHDTQYF
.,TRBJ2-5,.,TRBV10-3,TGTGCCACCCATCCACAAATCCAAGAGACCCAGTACTTC,CATHPQIQETQYF
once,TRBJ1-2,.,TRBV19,TGTGCCAGTAGTATAGCGGTCCGGGGGTTTGGCTACACCTTC,CASSIAVRGFGYTF
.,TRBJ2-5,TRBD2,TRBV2,TGTGCCAACCAGGCCGCCAGCGGGAGTTCAGAGACCCAGTACTTC,CANQAASGSSETQYF
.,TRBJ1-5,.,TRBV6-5,TGTGCCAGCAGTTACGGCCAGGGAAGGGTCAATCAGCCCCAGCATTTT,CASSYGQGRVNQPQHF
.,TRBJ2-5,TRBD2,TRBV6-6,TGTGCCAGCACCCGAGCGGGAGACGGGGAGACCCAGTACTTC,CASTRAGDGETQYF
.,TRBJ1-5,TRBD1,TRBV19,TGTGCCAGTCTCAGGAGGACAGGGGAAAATCAGCCCCAGCATTTT,CASLRRTGENQPQHF
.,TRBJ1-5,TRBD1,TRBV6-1,TGTGCCAGCAGTGAGGGGACAGTCGGTCAGCCCCAGCATTTT,CASSEGTVGQPQHF
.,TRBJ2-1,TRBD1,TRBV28,TGTGCCAGCGTGCGGACAGGTTACAATGAGCAGTTCTTC,CASVRTGYNEQFF
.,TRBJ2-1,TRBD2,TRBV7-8,TGTGCCAGCAGCTTCGCAGGGACTAGCGGGAGCTCCTACAATGAGCAGTTCTTC,CASSFAGTSGSSYNEQFF
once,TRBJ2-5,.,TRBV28,TGTGCCAGCAGTCCCCGACCCCCACGAAGGGGGGAGACCCAGTACTTC,CASSPRPPRRGETQYF
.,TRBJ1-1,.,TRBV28,TGTGCCAGCAGTTTCTGGGCCGTGAACACTGAAGCTTTCTTT,CASSFWAVNTEAFF
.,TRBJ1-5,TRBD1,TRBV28,TGTGCCAGCAGTTTAGCCGGGACAGGGCATTTT,CASSLAGTGHF
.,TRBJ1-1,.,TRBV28,TGTGCCAGCAGTCCCCCGGGGGAGGGGCAGAACACTGAAGCTTTCTTT,CASSPPGEGQNTEAFF